The 15 T cell receptor beta chains reported below all come from one sample, sequenced in a study of cytomegalovirus exposure and HLA in healthy donors. Primers included in the PCR were 60 Vbeta and 13 Jbeta primers. TCRdb's table, derived via immunoSEQ multiplex PCR, lists solely in-frame clones and lacks some. This table holds roughly 100,000 clones. The sequenced material came from PBMCs. Every receptor here comes from a middle-aged man in good health and CMV-seronegative.

V usage is TRBV10-3 and J usage is TRBJ1-2, with 8 bases aligning to TRBD1. Per the germline V gene, CDR1 is ENHRY and CDR2 is SYGVKD. The CDR3 is 18 residues long. Trimming removed 5 bases from V and 11 bases from J; junction bases left unmatched: 25. The CDR3, as DNA: TGTGCCATCAGTCGGAGGGGGGACAGGCCAATTTCCGGGGAATGGTACACCTTC. This codes for CAISRRGDRPISGEWYTF.

The rearrangement joins TRBV5-1 to TRBJ1-1; 8 positions agree with TRBD1. The J segment lost 3 bases and the V segment lost 4 bases, leaving 5 bases of the junction unmatched. Germline values: CDR1 SGHRS, CDR2 YFSETQ. CDR3 size: 14 residues. CDR3 sequence reads: CASSIQGGDTEAFF. The CDR3 nucleotides read TGCGCCAGCAGCATACAGGGGGGAGACACTGAAGCTTTCTTT. The entire variable domain, with the rest obtained from reference TRBV5-1 and TRBJ1-1, is as follows: KAGVTQTPRYLIKTRGQQVTLSCSPISGHRSVSWYQQTPGQGLQFLFEYFSETQRNKGNFPGRFSGRQFSNSRSEMNVSTLELGDSALYLCASSIQGGDTEAFFGQGTRLTVV.

The rearrangement joins TRBV7-2 to TRBJ1-1; possible D gene TRBD1, 5 bases. This CDR3 contains 12 residues. CDR1 SGHTA and CDR2 FQGNSA come from the germline V gene. The V gene lost 8 bases and the J gene lost 4 bases, with 11 bases spanning the gap. The CDR3 DNA is TGTGCCAGCTCGGGGGGGGGCACTGAAGCTTTCTTT. It specifies CASSGGGTEAFF.

The chain employs TRBV4-1 and TRBJ2-1, with TRBD2 matching over 10 bases. This CDR3 has 16 residues. Trimming cost V 4 bases and J 6 bases; bases outside gene matches: 9. Per germline, CDR1 MGHRA and CDR2 YSYEKL. CDR3 sequence reads: CASSRPLAGDGNEQFF. DNA for the CDR3: TGCGCCAGCAGCCGACCCCTAGCGGGAGATGGCAATGAGCAGTTCTTC.

The chain carries TRBV19 and TRBJ2-7; D is possibly TRBD2 (5 bases). The V gene lost 1 base and the J gene lost 4 bases, with 11 bases spanning the gap. CDR1 and CDR2 from the germline V gene are LNHDA and SQIVND (reference sequence). CDR3 length equals 14 residues. CDR3 coding DNA: TGTGCCAGTAGTATAGGGTTATGGGAGTACGAGCAGTACTTC. Translating it yields CASSIGLWEYEQYF.

The chain joins TRBV30 to TRBJ2-7; D may be TRBD2 (5 bases). The V gene lost 0 bases and the J gene lost 9 bases, with 18 bases spanning the gap. This CDR3 region has 14 residues. Germline assignment: CDR1 GTSNPN and CDR2 SVGIG (reference sequence). The CDR3 reads CAWSVGGVGWGQYF. The CDR3 DNA reads TGTGCCTGGAGTGTAGGAGGAGTCGGGTGGGGGCAGTACTTC. Based on the CDR3 plus reference TRBV30 and TRBJ2-7, the full variable domain is SQTIHQWPATLVQPVGSPLSLECTVEGTSNPNLYWYRQAAGRGLQLLFYSVGIGQISSEVPQNLSASRPQDRQFILSSKKLLLSDSGFYLCAWSVGGVGWGQYFGPGTRLTVT.

The chain carries TRBV28 and TRBJ2-5, with 8 bases that match TRBD2. The germline CDR1 and CDR2 sequences are MDHEN and SYDVKM. CDR3 size: 17 residues. V lost 6 bases and J lost 1; bases outside the gene matches: 13. CDR3 nucleotides: TGTGCCAGCAGCGGGAGGGGCTACTTTGGTGGCCAAGAGACCCAGTACTTC. Residues: CASSGRGYFGGQETQYF.

This chain joins TRBV30 and TRBJ2-3, with unresolved D. The germline V and J ends were trimmed by 7 bases and 2 bases, with 10 bases remaining between them. Germline V gene lookup returns CDR1 GTSNPN and CDR2 SVGIG (reference sequence). The CDR3 loop spans 12 amino acids. The CDR3 spells CASGPTTDTQYF. Written as DNA, the CDR3 is TGTGCCTCGGGTCCGACCACAGATACGCAGTATTTT. Together with reference TRBV30 and TRBJ2-3, the CDR3 gives the full variable domain: SQTIHQWPATLVQPVGSPLSLECTVEGTSNPNLYWYRQAAGRGLQLLFYSVGIGQISSEVPQNLSASRPQDRQFILSSKKLLLSDSGFYLCASGPTTDTQYFGPGTRLTVL.

The chain carries TRBV2 and TRBJ1-1; tentative D call: TRBD1 (5 bases). Per germline, CDR1 SNHLY and CDR2 FYNNEI. The CDR3 covers 13 residues. V was cut by 10 bases and J by 1 base, with 13 bases left in between. CDR3 in DNA: TGTGCCACCGATCTCGGGGGGAACACTGAAGCTTTCTTT. It yields the protein CATDLGGNTEAFF.

The rearrangement links TRBV19 to TRBJ1-5, with D perhaps TRBD1 (6 bases). Between the trimmed V and J ends, which lost 1 base and 3 bases, there was a span of 10 bases. The CDR3 extends over 15 amino acids. The germline V gene encodes CDR1 LNHDA and CDR2 SQIVND (reference sequence). The CDR3 region is CASSIGQADNQPQHF. CDR3 nucleotide sequence: TGTGCCAGTAGTATAGGACAGGCGGACAATCAGCCCCAGCATTTT.

The V gene is TRBV19, the J gene TRBJ1-5; a weak D match, TRBD1 (5 bases). CDR1 is LNHDA, CDR2 SQIVND, per germline (reference sequence). This CDR3 is 15 amino acids long. The germline V and J ends were trimmed by 3 bases and 3 bases, with 12 bases remaining between them. The CDR3 nucleotides read TGTGCCAGTAGTATGTGGGCAGGGCCCAATCAGCCCCAGCATTTT. It is translated as CASSMWAGPNQPQHF.

The chain couples TRBV10-3 to TRBJ2-5, with D possibly TRBD2 on 5 matching bases. This CDR3 contains 14 residues. In germline, CDR1 is ENHRY, CDR2 SYGVKD. V was clipped by 8 bases and J by 1 base, with 14 bases between them. The CDR3 coding sequence is TGTGCCATCGCGGGTGGCAGCATCCAAGAGACCCAGTACTTC. The encoded protein is CAIAGGSIQETQYF.

The CDR3, as DNA: TGTGCCAGCAGTGATCTGGGCGCTTATAATTCACCCCTCCACTTT. Amino acid sequence: CASSDLGAYNSPLHF. The chain employs TRBV2 and TRBJ1-6; no definite D call. Trimming took 3 bases from V and 4 from J, leaving 10 bases between them. CDR3 length equals 15 residues. Germline V gives CDR1 SNHLY, CDR2 FYNNEI.

This chain connects TRBV19 to TRBJ2-2, with 8 bases matching TRBD1. The V segment lost 4 bases and the J segment 5 bases; nucleotides outside the gene matches: 9. The length of the CDR3 is 16 residues. The germline gives CDR1 LNHDA, CDR2 SQIVND (reference sequence). In DNA, the CDR3 is TGTGCCAGTAGTAAAGAAAGGGACAGGAGGACCGGGGAGCTGTTTTTT. It is translated as CASSKERDRRTGELFF.

The genes are TRBV11-2 and TRBJ2-7, with 7 bases aligning to TRBD2. The CDR3 is 16 amino acids. CDR1 is SGHAT, CDR2 FQNNGV, per germline. Germline trimming cut 5 bases from V and 0 bases from J; bases unmatched to any gene: 10. For the CDR3, the DNA is TGTGCCAGCAGCATTGCCGGCCTAGCGGTCTCCTACGAGCAGTACTTC. Translated: CASSIAGLAVSYEQYF.